This T cell receptor beta chain is from a study of blood T cell repertoires in COVID-19 (dated by TCRdb to the early 2020s). With respect to the entire study: Samples from collaborators originated in the United States, Italy and Spain and spanned both the acute and convalescent phases of COVID-19. Subjects who had been exposed to COVID-19, were actively infected with it, or had recovered from it provided the deeply sampled blood TCRbeta repertoires that made up the dataset. Where HLA class I and class II types were available, the types were taken from metadata supplied by the sample provider, not from assay-based typing. Samples came from the ongoing ImmuneRACE study (first 160 participants) plus 1,254 subjects from 6 global collaborators. A de-identified subject ID, COVID-19 status, age in years and sex were almost always included in the sample metadata. A freely available public database, intended as a resource for researchers studying the immune response to SARS-CoV-2, is where the repertoires were released. The prospective study material was composed of cDNA or gDNA derived from T cells, B-cell-depleted T cells, or PBMCs. Broader findings and caveats from the paper: How much clinical and demographic metadata was included differed by source and by participant, and the metadata was provided uncurated.

The CDR3 spans 16 residues, from the cysteine through the phenylalanine. Of all the DNA, just the CDR3 is kept, 48 bases in frame from base 1. CDR1 and CDR2, looked up from the germline V gene, are LGHNA and YSLEER. Unmatched junction bases come to 3, with V trimmed by 0 bases and J by 5 bases. TCRbeta CDR3 regions were amplified from genomic DNA by means of the immunoSEQ Assay, a bias-controlled multiplex PCR. The paper's processing steps were these. The number of nucleated cells in each sample was estimated by amplification of reference gene primers within the assay. To quantify the absolute abundance of each unique TCRbeta CDR3 rearrangement, sequence reads were collapsed and filtered. For each sample, productive Simpson clonality was calculated as the square root of Simpson's diversity index over productive rearrangements. In TCRdb, the immuneACCESS table is reduced to in-frame sequences with V and J assigned. These tables do not hold every clone; where another copy was compared, an unresolved V gene accounts for under half, and the others remain unexplained. Clonal size and the V and J genes are those of that table, whereas D and trimming came from the DNA. The sample table contains 90,000 to 150,000 clones; only one count was recorded for about four fifths of them. The ten largest clones capture roughly 10% of the sample.

The collaborating institutions used their own protocols to collect whole blood in K2EDTA tubes. Collaborator samples were shipped for TCRbeta analysis as frozen whole blood, isolated PBMCs, or DNA extracted from either sample type. About this clone itself: The antigen it recognizes is unknown. No much larger clonotype is one base removed from it; base qualities were not supplied.

The sequenced material came from peripheral blood. The sequence is built from TRBV4-3 and TRBJ2-3, and TRBD2 aligns with 12 junction nucleotides. The receptor comes from a human donor in a cohort sampled during active COVID-19. The nucleotide sequence reads as follows: TGCGCCAGCAGCCAAGATCTAGCGGGAGGGGAAGATACGCAGTATTTT. Translated, this gives CASSQDLAGGEDTQYF.